This record concerns one T cell receptor beta chain sequence. The source of the sample is a study of blood T cell repertoires in COVID-19. Study in general: Specimens from acute and convalescent COVID-19 originated in the United States, Italy and Spain.

The CDR3 loop spans 13 amino acids. V shed 5 bases and J 10 bases; nucleotides not matched to a gene: 8. Germline values: CDR1 MNHEY, CDR2 SMNVEV (reference sequence). In the authors' workflow: Amplification with reference gene primers provided the estimates of nucleated cell counts. Sequenced by immunoSEQ multiplex PCR; TCRdb stores in-frame clones only, minus some. The D gene and trimming were derived from the DNA, and the V and J assignments and clone size from that table. The table shows 48,000 or so clones, with approximately 81% occurring only once. This clonotype was sampled from a woman aged 55 to 70 with acute or convalescent COVID-19. Sequencing was done on a sample of peripheral blood. The V and J genes are TRBV27 and TRBJ2-1, with 7 bases matching TRBD2. The CDR3 spells CASSGLSGEEQFF. DNA for the CDR3: TGTGCCAGCAGTGGGTTGAGCGGGGAAGAGCAGTTCTTC.